Listed below are T cell receptor beta chains from one sample, sequenced in a study of T cell changes during pregnancy in multiple sclerosis. Data came from immunoSEQ multiplex PCR; TCRdb stores just in-frame clones and leaves some out. The profile covers 50,000 to 60,000 clones, with about 91% appearing a single time and 0.6% to 0.8% taken by the ten largest. Sequences were derived from CD4+ T cells from peripheral blood mononuclear cells, sampled in the first trimester of pregnancy. These receptor sequences come from a female donor with multiple sclerosis, enrolled in a pregnancy study. CDR3s leave out the opening cysteine and the closing phenylalanine or tryptophan. Fields, in order: clone size, V gene, J gene, CDR3 protein. The size entry is marked missing in some rows and otherwise reads once, few, many or a size class.

>NA|TRBV15|TRBJ2-5
ATSTSVGQETQY
>NA|TRBV10-3|TRBJ1-6
AISQGTYNSPLH
>NA|TRBV7-3|TRBJ1-1
ASSSQGGAEAF
>NA|TRBV4-2|TRBJ2-3
ASSQETGGPRNTQY
>NA|TRBV7-6|TRBJ1-1
ASSLRGLDTEAF
>NA|TRBV6-1|TRBJ2-1
ASSRLGHNEQF
>NA|TRBV5-4|TRBJ2-3
ASSLGADTQY
>NA|TRBV11-2|TRBJ2-5
ASSRGTDPYQETQY
>NA|TRBV4-2|TRBJ2-3
ASSQGAGITDTQY
>NA|TRBV18|TRBJ1-1
ASSPRTGDDGKAF
>once|TRBV9|TRBJ2-1
ASSGLLTSGGPNEQF
>NA|TRBV5-4|TRBJ2-7
ASSWGRGQGANEQY
>NA|TRBV5-6|TRBJ1-5
ASSRRGGGFVGPQH
>NA|TRBV7-9|TRBJ1-2
ASSLGGQGGYT
>NA|TRBV9|TRBJ1-1
ASSVTSDSSEAF
>once|TRBV18|TRBJ1-6
ASSPERVDNSPLH
>NA|TRBV6-5|TRBJ2-7
ASRKTGNSYEQY
>NA|TRBV2|TRBJ1-5
ASNDRANQPQH
>NA|TRBV30|TRBJ1-2
ACGITRYGYT
>NA|TRBV7-2|TRBJ2-1
ASSLGVTGGGYNNEQF
>NA|TRBV6-5|TRBJ1-1
ASSYSGGTEAF
>NA|TRBV19|TRBJ2-3
ATVSGAAADTQY
>once|TRBV5-4|TRBJ1-6
ASSPPGDSPLH
>NA|TRBV19|TRBJ1-3
ASSTETGFGNTIY
>NA|TRBV9|TRBJ2-2
ASSLFGGGAGTGELF
>once|TRBV18|TRBJ1-5
ASSPPGQKYQPQH
>NA|TRBV18|TRBJ1-5
ASSPNTGVEAHPQH
>NA|TRBV6-1|TRBJ1-5
ASSEMGRGQPQH
>NA|TRBV19|TRBJ2-5
ASSAAGWGTQY
>NA|TRBV18|TRBJ2-3
ASSTRTSGVVDTQY
>NA|TRBV2|TRBJ1-5
ASSEQGGNQPQH
>NA|TRBV7-6|TRBJ1-2
ASSRWGGTNYGYT
>NA|TRBV4-3|TRBJ2-7
ASSHEWPGTHYEQY
>NA|TRBV10-3|TRBJ1-6
AISVGGSYNSPLH
>NA|TRBV6-5|TRBJ2-7
ASRQGAGEQY
>NA|TRBV5-1|TRBJ1-4
ASSQDRGSRTLF
>NA|TRBV5-1|TRBJ2-3
ASSQGTTRADTQY
>NA|TRBV27|TRBJ2-2
ASSLSSSRSGTGELF
>NA|TRBV5-1|TRBJ1-4
ASSPRGLMGPTNEKLF
>NA|TRBV4-3|TRBJ1-2
ASSQDRGGYT
>NA|TRBV9|TRBJ1-1
ASSVGDSLNTEAF
>NA|TRBV6-5|TRBJ1-1
ASSYNRGLSTEAF
>NA|TRBV4-2|TRBJ2-7
ASSHLSGGLTYEQY